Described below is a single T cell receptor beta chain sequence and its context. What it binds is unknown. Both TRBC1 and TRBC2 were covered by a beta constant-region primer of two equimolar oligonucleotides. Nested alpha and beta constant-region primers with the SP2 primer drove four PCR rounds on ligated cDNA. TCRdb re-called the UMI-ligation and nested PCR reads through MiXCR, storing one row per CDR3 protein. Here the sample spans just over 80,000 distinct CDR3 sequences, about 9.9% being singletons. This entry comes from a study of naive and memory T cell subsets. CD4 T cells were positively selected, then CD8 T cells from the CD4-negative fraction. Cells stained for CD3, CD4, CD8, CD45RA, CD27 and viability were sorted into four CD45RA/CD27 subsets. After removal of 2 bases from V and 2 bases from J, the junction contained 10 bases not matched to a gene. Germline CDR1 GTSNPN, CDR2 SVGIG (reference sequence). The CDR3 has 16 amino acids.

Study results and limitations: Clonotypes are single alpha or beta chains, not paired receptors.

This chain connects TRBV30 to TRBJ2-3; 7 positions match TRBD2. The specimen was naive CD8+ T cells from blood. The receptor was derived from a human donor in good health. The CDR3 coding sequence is TGTGCCTGGAGTAGCAGGACTAGGAGGATCACAGATACGCAGTATTTT. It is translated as CAWSSRTRRITDTQYF.